Each of the 21 T cell receptor beta chains below was sequenced from the same sample in a study of glioma-infiltrating T cells after dendritic cell vaccination. Clones were read by immunoSEQ multiplex PCR, and TCRdb kept only the in-frame ones, dropping some. The sample records some 87,000 clones, around 85% being singletons. The specimen was blood, collected before dendritic cell vaccination. The receptors were sampled from a human donor with glioblastoma.

The CDR3: CASSSGLAMGTQYF. CDR3 bases: TGTGCCAGCAGCTCGGGACTAGCTATGGGTACGCAGTATTTT. The V gene is TRBV7-2, the J gene TRBJ2-3; 9 bases are a match to TRBD2. Trimming took 4 bases from V and 8 from J; bases not matched to a gene: 7. The CDR3 totals 14 residues. Germline lookup yields CDR1 SGHTA and CDR2 FQGNSA.

This chain connects TRBV19 to TRBJ2-5, with 14 bases fitting TRBD2. With 5 bases clipped from V and 4 bases from J, the junction kept 9 bases outside the gene matches. This CDR3 has 17 amino acids. Germline V gene data show CDR1 as LNHDA and CDR2 as SQIVND (reference sequence). CDR3 loop: CASSDSGLAGVGETQYF. The CDR3 bases are TGTGCCAGTAGTGACTCGGGACTAGCGGGAGTAGGAGAGACCCAGTACTTC. Together with reference TRBV19 and TRBJ2-5, the CDR3 gives the full variable domain: DGGITQSPKYLFRKEGQNVTLSCEQNLNHDAMYWYRQDPGQGLRLIYYSQIVNDFQKGDIAEGYSVSREKKESFPLTVTSAQKNPTAFYLCASSDSGLAGVGETQYFGPGTRLLVL.

This clone was counted only a few times. The CDR3 DNA sequence: TGTGCCAGCAGTCCGGGACAGGAAACCTATGGCTACACCTTC. This encodes CASSPGQETYGYTF. The chain is built from TRBV2 and TRBJ1-2; TRBD1 agrees at 8 bases. In germline, CDR1 is SNHLY, CDR2 FYNNEI. After removal of 5 bases from V and 4 bases from J, the junction contained 6 bases not matched to a gene. The CDR3 runs 14 residues.

This clone has a handful of counts. The CDR3 reads CASSLVASGSAGELFF. CDR3 bases: TGCGCCAGCAGCTTGGTTGCCTCGGGGTCCGCCGGGGAGCTGTTTTTT. This chain links TRBV5-1 with TRBJ2-2; weak D call: TRBD2 (5 bases). V lost 0 bases, J lost 6 bases, and 15 bases lay in between. Germline assignment: CDR1 SGHRS and CDR2 YFSETQ. The CDR3 loop spans 16 amino acids.

The chain carries TRBV27 and TRBJ1-2, with D maybe TRBD1 (6 bases). Germline V gene data show CDR1 as MNHEY and CDR2 as SMNVEV (reference sequence). V was trimmed by 6 bases and J by 4 bases, leaving 15 bases between them. The CDR3 length is 14 residues. The CDR3 nucleotides are TGTGCCAGCAGCCTACTAGGGGGACCCTATGGCTACACCTTC. Residues: CASSLLGGPYGYTF.

The V gene is TRBV11-2, the J gene TRBJ2-1, with 7 bases lining up with TRBD2. The V gene end was trimmed by 5 bases and the J gene end by 2 bases; junction bases not matched to a gene: 6. Germline V gene lookup returns CDR1 SGHAT and CDR2 FQNNGV. CDR3 length: 15 amino acids. In nucleotides, the CDR3 is TGTGCCAGCAGCCCAGATGCGGGGGCCTACAATGAGCAGTTCTTC. This gives the protein CASSPDAGAYNEQFF.

The gene calls are TRBV7-2 and TRBJ2-7; perhaps TRBD2 as D (6 bases). CDR1 SGHTA and CDR2 FQGNSA come from the germline V gene. Between the trimmed V and J ends, which lost 4 bases and 3 bases, there was a span of 13 bases. The CDR3 spans 14 residues. Written as DNA, the CDR3 is TGTGCCAGCAGCTCCCGGGACTTTAACTACGAGCAGTACTTC. Translation: CASSSRDFNYEQYF. Combining the CDR3 with reference TRBV7-2 and TRBJ2-7 gives the whole variable domain GAGVSQSPSNKVTEKGKDVELRCDPISGHTALYWYRQSLGQGLEFLIYFQGNSAPDKSGLPSDRFSAERTGGSVSTLTIQRTQQEDSAVYLCASSSRDFNYEQYFGPGTRLTVT.

The chain employs TRBV10-3 and TRBJ2-3, with 7 positions matching TRBD1. This CDR3 is 18 amino acids long. CDR1 is ENHRY, CDR2 SYGVKD, per germline. The J segment lost 3 bases and the V segment lost 3 bases, leaving 15 bases of the junction unmatched. The CDR3 region is CAISEPLTGTTPTDTQYF. The DNA of the CDR3 is TGTGCCATCAGTGAACCCCTGACAGGGACCACACCGACAGATACGCAGTATTTT.

Comment on this clone: In the same sample, other DNA sequences code for this CDR3. The V and J genes are TRBV4-1 and TRBJ2-7; D is perhaps TRBD2 (6 bases). Germline lookup yields CDR1 MGHRA and CDR2 YSYEKL. With 0 bases removed from V and 1 base from J, the gap between germline ends came to 7 bases. The CDR3 consists of 14 residues. CDR3 sequence reads: CASSQEGGSYEQYF. The CDR3 DNA sequence: TGCGCCAGCAGCCAAGAGGGGGGTTCCTACGAGCAGTACTTC.

The CDR3 protein is CASSRPGVAGSYEQYF. CDR3 sequence (DNA): TGTGCCAGCAGCCGACCCGGGGTAGCGGGATCCTACGAGCAGTACTTC. The genes are TRBV4-2 and TRBJ2-5; the match to TRBD2 covers 8 bases. The DNA end lines up better with TRBJ2-7; the J call may be wrong. Germline CDR1 and CDR2: LGHNA and YNFKEQ. The CDR3 covers 16 residues.

V gene TRBV19 combines with J gene TRBJ1-4; D uncertain. There are 13 residues in the CDR3. CDR1 LNHDA and CDR2 SQIVND come from the germline V gene (reference sequence). V lost 6 bases and J 8 bases, leaving 13 bases between the germline ends. CDR3 region: CASREGPGEKLFF. CDR3 in DNA: TGTGCCAGTAGGGAGGGCCCCGGGGAAAAACTGTTTTTT.

The chain joins TRBV7-2 to TRBJ2-5; 7 nucleotides agree with TRBD1. The germline V gene encodes CDR1 SGHTA and CDR2 FQGNSA. CDR3 length: 14 amino acids. After removal of 5 bases from V and 5 bases from J, the junction contained 8 bases not matched to a gene. The CDR3 coding sequence is TGTGCCAGCAGCCCGAGGGGGCCGGTGGAGACCCAGTACTTC. It is translated as CASSPRGPVETQYF.

This clone was seen a single time. V gene TRBV18 combines with J gene TRBJ2-5; no clear D gene. The CDR3 runs 14 residues. Germline V gives CDR1 KGHSH, CDR2 LQKENI. Trimming removed 1 base from V and 2 bases from J, with 8 bases in between. Written as DNA, the CDR3 is TGTGCCAGCTCACCACTCGGGTTACAAGAGACCCAGTACTTC. This sequence encodes CASSPLGLQETQYF.

The chain has TRBV5-1 and TRBJ2-3; the match to TRBD2 covers 9 bases. The germline V gene has CDR1 SGHRS and CDR2 YFSETQ. This CDR3 is built from 15 residues. Trimming removed 0 bases from V and 8 bases from J; junction bases left unmatched: 7. The CDR3 sequence: CASSLGQRGAVTQYF. The CDR3 bases are TGCGCCAGCAGCTTGGGGCAGCGGGGGGCCGTTACGCAGTATTTT.

V and J are TRBV5-8 and TRBJ2-1; D gene ambiguous. Germline V gene data show CDR1 as SGHTS and CDR2 as YDEGEE. V shed 2 bases and J shed 5 bases, with 8 bases lying between them. The CDR3 covers 13 residues. CDR3 in amino acids: CASSLPGNNEQFF. The CDR3 DNA reads TGTGCCAGCAGCTTACCGGGTAACAATGAGCAGTTCTTC.

The chain couples TRBV7-9 to TRBJ2-1, with TRBD1 as a possible D gene (6 bases). Germline CDR1 and CDR2: SEHNR and FQNEAQ (reference sequence). CDR3 length equals 13 residues. Trimming pared 5 bases from V and 7 bases from J, leaving 12 bases between. The DNA for the CDR3 is TGTGCCAGCAGCCTTTGGGGGCAGAATGAGCAGTTCTTC. Translated: CASSLWGQNEQFF.

This chain connects TRBV5-1 to TRBJ1-1, with 8 bases aligning to TRBD1. The CDR3 contains 14 residues. J was trimmed by 1 base and V by 4 bases; bases with no gene match: 3. Germline V gene data show CDR1 as SGHRS and CDR2 as YFSETQ. The CDR3 nucleotides read TGCGCCAGCAGCCCCCAGGGGGCGAACACTGAAGCTTTCTTT. Protein sequence: CASSPQGANTEAFF.

J is TRBJ2-2 and V is TRBV4-1; no firm D call. Trimming took 0 bases from V and 8 from J, leaving 13 bases between them. The CDR3 spans 15 residues. Per germline, CDR1 MGHRA and CDR2 YSYEKL. The CDR3 sequence is CASSQELTGHGELFF. The CDR3 region has the DNA TGCGCCAGCAGCCAAGAGTTAACGGGTCATGGGGAGCTGTTTTTT.

This chain links TRBV27 with TRBJ1-1, with a possible D match to TRBD1 (5 bases). This CDR3 comprises 13 residues. Germline V gene lookup returns CDR1 MNHEY and CDR2 SMNVEV (reference sequence). The V and J ends lost 2 bases and 4 bases respectively, with 8 bases between them. CDR3 protein: CASSLRQSTEAFF. The CDR3, as DNA: TGTGCCAGCAGTTTAAGACAGTCCACTGAAGCTTTCTTT.

As regards this clone: This CDR3 is also generated by other DNA sequences in the sample. V usage is TRBV2 and J usage is TRBJ1-2; D possibly corresponds to TRBD1 (6 bases). The CDR3 runs to 14 residues. Trimming took 5 bases from V and 7 from J, leaving 17 bases between them. Germline CDR1 reads SNHLY; CDR2 reads FYNNEI. The CDR3 here is CASSMTGGESGYTF. For the CDR3, the DNA is TGTGCCAGCAGTATGACGGGGGGCGAGAGTGGCTACACCTTC.

The genes are TRBV2 and TRBJ1-4, with D perhaps matching TRBD1 (6 bases). From germline, CDR1 is SNHLY and CDR2 FYNNEI. With 7 bases removed from V and 10 bases from J, the gap between germline ends came to 19 bases. This CDR3 contains 14 residues. CDR3 in DNA: TGTGCCAGCAACACCGGGACAAACGATGGAAAACTGTTTTTT. It codes for CASNTGTNDGKLFF.